This TCR beta chain was sequenced during a study of blood T cells in healthy people across ages (dated by TCRdb to the mid-2010s). For context, the study as a whole: In model experiments, template switching captured about one uniquely barcoded TCR beta cDNA molecule for every two T cells. Two additional independent replicas of 1 million unique cDNA reads from the same blood draw were analyzed for two donors (one aged 18 to 30 and one aged 80 or older). To track age-related changes in TCR beta repertoire diversity, the study relied on deep sequencing normalized with unique cDNA molecular identifiers. Donors were grouped into four age groups: young (average 16 years), middle-aged (roughly 38), aged (approximately 58) and long-lived (approximately 78). To avoid experimental bias, donors of different ages were distributed randomly across sequencing lanes. Study-wide findings and limitations: The percentage of naive T cells measured by flow cytometry correlated strongly with observed TCR beta diversity. Because the CMV infection status of the donors was unknown, age-related changes in expanded clonotypes may potentially have been confounded. Compared with the aged group, the long-lived group had more naive CD4+ T cells, fewer expanded clones and increased TCR diversity, a pattern suggesting age selection. Bulk unsorted PBMC profiling prevented conclusive comparison of naive and antigen-experienced compartments. Observed TCR beta diversity per million T cells fell roughly linearly with age, and a significant reduction was already apparent by age around 36. Total diversity estimates from one million sequenced T cells were considered lower bounds and underestimates.

The 39 donors, aged 6 to 90 years, were systemically healthy Caucasian individuals from Russia. Each donor gave 9 to 10 milliliters of peripheral blood, collected into EDTA-treated Vacutainer tubes. Ficoll-Paque density-gradient centrifugation was used to isolate PBMCs, with at least 6 million obtained per sample. Trizol reagent was used to extract total RNA from the PBMCs, yielding at least 6 micrograms per sample. Naive CD45RAhigh/CD27high T cell percentages were measured by flow cytometry on a PBMC aliquot from every donor. The CDR3 contains 18 residues, cysteine and phenylalanine counted. The sequence is cut down to CDR3 DNA, 54 bases in frame from base 1. The germline V gene provides CDR1 SGHVS and CDR2 FQNEAQ. Concerning this clonotype itself: Its cognate antigen has yet to be identified. One junction end does not reproduce the germline sequence, and a read error may be involved.

Receptor amplification or capture employed 5' RACE. The second PCR ran for roughly 6 to 11 cycles and used a J-beta primer mix along with a sample-barcoded 5' primer. A unique molecular identifier was introduced onto each TCR beta cDNA molecule by a template-switch 5' adaptor carrying 12 random nucleotides. At least 2.5 million CDR3-containing paired-end reads were obtained from each sample. First-strand cDNA synthesis was performed from all RNA using the Mint cDNA synthesis kit, with priming by a TRBC-specific oligonucleotide. Following uracil-DNA glycosylase treatment, all cDNA underwent a first 18-cycle PCR with the universal primers M1SS and BC2_uni_R. In the original analysis: Each sample was normalized by randomly selecting 1 million high-quality reads, each carrying a distinct molecular identifier. Instead of being binned into consensus sequences, reads with shared molecular identifiers were discarded. MiTCR, with a Q25 quality threshold and the strictest error-elimination algorithm, was used for CDR3 identification, clonotype clustering and error correction. Lower-bound total TCR beta diversity was estimated with a nonparametric unseen species model using Euler transformation. TCRdb reran the public reads through fastp at Q25 and MiXCR, keeping productive beta chains. Each record represents a unique CDR3 protein, reported with the most common genes and DNA among its rows. Clone size and V and J calls follow TCRdb, not the original study. Recorded for this sample are over 1,500,000 distinct CDR3 sequences; 39% of them occurred a single time. The ten largest clones capture 23% of the sample.

The clonotype originates from a human donor in good health. The receptor chain draws on TRBV7-8 and TRBJ2-1; a tentative D match to TRBD2 spans 6 bases. Input material: blood. In nucleotide form, the sequence is TGTGCCAGCAGCCGTCGGGACTCCCAAATTAGCTCCTACAATGAGCTGTTCTTC. This gives the protein CASSRRDSQISSYNELFF.